This entry lists 14 T cell receptor beta chains sequenced from one sample in a study of cytomegalovirus exposure and HLA in healthy donors. Profiling relied on immunoSEQ multiplex PCR, and the TCRdb table lists in-frame clones only, not all of them. The repertoire includes some 72,000 clones, approximately 95% of them detected once, and around 1.6% sits in the top ten. Sequencing used PBMCs. The receptors stem from a man aged 18-30 years in good health and CMV-seropositive.

The chain is built from TRBV10-1 and TRBJ1-1; 9 nucleotides match TRBD1. Germline loops: CDR1 WNHNN, CDR2 SYGVQD (reference sequence). CDR3 length: 13 residues. V dropped 6 bases and J dropped 5; count of bases not matched to a gene: 4. CDR3 protein: CASRTGTGTEAFF. The CDR3 nucleotides read TGCGCCAGCAGGACCGGGACAGGGACTGAAGCTTTCTTT.

The chain has TRBV5-1 and TRBJ2-5, with D possibly TRBD1 on 7 matching bases. Germline V gene lookup returns CDR1 SGHRS and CDR2 YFSETQ. This CDR3 contains 14 residues. The V end lost 4 bases, the J end lost 3 bases, and 13 bases lay between the germline ends. Here the CDR3 reads CASSLAGGKETQYF. CDR3 in DNA: TGCGCCAGCAGCCTGGCAGGGGGGAAAGAGACCCAGTACTTC. The whole variable domain, filled in from reference TRBV5-1 and TRBJ2-5, reads KAGVTQTPRYLIKTRGQQVTLSCSPISGHRSVSWYQQTPGQGLQFLFEYFSETQRNKGNFPGRFSGRQFSNSRSEMNVSTLELGDSALYLCASSLAGGKETQYFGPGTRLLVL.

This chain links TRBV28 with TRBJ1-1; D is perhaps TRBD1 (6 bases). Between the trimmed V and J ends, which lost 5 bases and 8 bases, there was a span of 15 bases. The germline V gene has CDR1 MDHEN and CDR2 SYDVKM. This CDR3 has 13 residues. The CDR3 spells CASSIGQPSEAFF. As DNA, the CDR3 is TGTGCCAGCAGTATAGGACAGCCATCCGAAGCTTTCTTT.

The chain has TRBV29-1 and TRBJ2-2; 8 bases agree with TRBD2. CDR1 is SQVTM and CDR2 is ANQGSEA in the germline V gene. This CDR3 has 15 residues. The V gene end was trimmed by 7 bases and the J gene end by 0 bases; junction bases not matched to a gene: 7. In DNA, the CDR3 is TGCAGCGCCCCTCGGGGGGGGCCGAACACCGGGGAGCTGTTTTTT. This sequence encodes CSAPRGGPNTGELFF.

The chain uses TRBV6-6 and TRBJ2-7; D is unclear. V was trimmed by 7 bases and J by 4 bases, leaving 11 bases between them. The length of the CDR3 is 12 residues. Germline loops: CDR1 MNHNY, CDR2 SVGAGI (reference sequence). The CDR3 DNA follows: TGTGCCAGCAATGAGGTTGGGTACGAGCAGTACTTC. It codes for CASNEVGYEQYF.

V usage is TRBV11-2 and J usage is TRBJ1-4; D is unresolved. Germline CDR1 and CDR2: SGHAT and FQNNGV. V was shortened by 8 bases and J by 3 bases, with 7 bases between the two germline ends. The length of the CDR3 is 12 residues. The CDR3 region is CASLGANEKLFF. The CDR3, as DNA: TGTGCCAGCTTGGGAGCTAATGAAAAACTGTTTTTT.

This rearrangement joins TRBV4-1 to TRBJ1-2; 9 bases agree with TRBD1. J lost 4 bases, V lost 1 base, and 4 bases had no gene match. The CDR3 loop spans 15 amino acids. Germline loops: CDR1 MGHRA, CDR2 YSYEKL. The CDR3 bases are TGCGCCAGCAGCCAAGGCGACAGGGGGACCTATGGCTACACCTTC. It specifies CASSQGDRGTYGYTF.

The chain couples TRBV4-1 to TRBJ2-7, with a tentative D call TRBD1 (6 bases). Between the trimmed V and J ends, which lost 1 base and 2 bases, there was a span of 12 bases. The CDR3 extends over 15 amino acids. Looked up from germline, CDR1 is MGHRA and CDR2 is YSYEKL. CDR3 residues: CASSQAPGQTYEQYF. The CDR3 coding sequence is TGCGCCAGCAGCCAAGCCCCGGGACAAACCTACGAGCAGTACTTC.

The rearrangement links TRBV11-2 to TRBJ2-1, with TRBD1 identical over 9 bases. The germline CDR1 and CDR2 sequences are SGHAT and FQNNGV. This CDR3 spans 17 amino acids. V was clipped by 7 bases and J by 6 bases; unmatched bases: 16. For the CDR3, the DNA is TGTGCCAGCACCATACACCACCGGGACAGGGTCAGCAATGAGCAGTTCTTC. Its translation: CASTIHHRDRVSNEQFF. Drawing the rest from reference TRBV11-2 and TRBJ2-1, the complete variable domain is EAGVAQSPRYKIIEKRQSVAFWCNPISGHATLYWYQQILGQGPKLLIQFQNNGVVDDSQLPKDRFSAERLKGVDSTLKIQPAKLEDSAVYLCASTIHHRDRVSNEQFFGPGTRLTVL.

The J gene is TRBJ2-3, the V gene TRBV28; D is perhaps TRBD1 (6 bases). Trimming took 6 bases from V and 3 from J, leaving 16 bases between them. The germline CDR1 and CDR2 sequences are MDHEN and SYDVKM. The CDR3 covers 15 residues. CDR3 loop: CASRLTGFGTDTQYF. CDR3 coding DNA: TGTGCCAGCAGGTTGACAGGATTTGGAACAGATACGCAGTATTTT.

This chain connects TRBV30 to TRBJ1-1; D is uncertain. Germline V gene data show CDR1 as GTSNPN and CDR2 as SVGIG (reference sequence). This CDR3 is 12 amino acids long. The V and J ends lost 4 bases and 8 bases respectively, with 14 bases between them. CDR3 nucleotide sequence: TGTGCCTGGACCACAGCGGCACACGAAGCTTTCTTT. Protein: CAWTTAAHEAFF.

The chain has TRBV27 and TRBJ2-7, with D perhaps TRBD2 (6 bases). Germline V gene data show CDR1 as MNHEY and CDR2 as SMNVEV (reference sequence). The V gene lost 2 bases and the J gene lost 6 bases, with 20 bases spanning the gap. The CDR3 has 16 residues. The CDR3 is CASSLDSLFSGGEQYF. The CDR3 nucleotides read TGTGCCAGCAGTTTAGACAGCCTCTTCTCCGGGGGCGAGCAGTACTTC.

This chain uses TRBV4-1 with TRBJ1-1; TRBD1 aligns across 8 bases. Germline assignment: CDR1 MGHRA and CDR2 YSYEKL. The V gene end was trimmed by 1 base and the J gene end by 6 bases; junction bases not matched to a gene: 7. CDR3 size: 15 residues. The chain's CDR3 is CASSQGTGSAAEAFF. The DNA of the CDR3 is TGCGCCAGCAGCCAAGGGACAGGGTCTGCCGCTGAAGCTTTCTTT.

The V call is TRBV10-3, the J call TRBJ2-3; 7 bases are a match to TRBD1. CDR3 length: 14 amino acids. V was clipped by 8 bases and J by 0 bases; unmatched bases: 5. The V gene's germline CDR1 is ENHRY and CDR2 SYGVKD. CDR3 sequence: CAIRQGVSTDTQYF. CDR3 sequence (DNA): TGTGCCATCCGACAGGGAGTTAGCACAGATACGCAGTATTTT.